The 3 T cell receptor beta chains listed next were all sequenced from one sample in a study of T cells in Graves' hyperthyroidism and ophthalmopathy. Amplified TCR beta CDR3 regions came from RNA transcripts. HTBI primers were used for first-round RT-PCR of the TCR CDR3. TCRdb reprocessed the multiplex PCR reads via MiXCR and lists one record per CDR3 protein. The data hold around 440,000 distinct CDR3 sequences, with less than 20% observed a single time. Material: blood. The receptors stem from a woman aged 18 to 35 with Graves' hyperthyroidism.

This clonotype was detected many times. V gene TRBV10-3 combines with J gene TRBJ1-5; perhaps TRBD1 as D (6 bases). This CDR3 spans 16 amino acids. The V end was cut by 0 bases, the J end by 4 bases, with 13 bases between. CDR1 and CDR2 (germline): ENHRY, SYGVKD. The CDR3 DNA is TGTGCCATCAGTGAGTCGGGCAGGGGCGAAAATCAGCCCCAGCATTTT. Its protein product is CAISESGRGENQPQHF.

This clonotype was counted a few times. The chain is built from TRBV10-3 and TRBJ2-1, with TRBD2 matching 11 bases. Germline loops: CDR1 ENHRY, CDR2 SYGVKD. This CDR3 is 20 amino acids long. J lost 0 bases, V lost 7 bases, and 17 bases had no gene match. The CDR3 nucleotides read TGTGCCATCATGAAGACTAGCGGGAAAACCTACCAAAGCTCCTACAATGAGCAGTTCTTC. Protein product: CAIMKTSGKTYQSSYNEQFF.

A few counts support this clonotype. The chain uses TRBV27 and TRBJ2-6; D not certain. This CDR3 has 17 residues. V was clipped by 6 bases and J by 0 bases, with 15 bases between them. In germline, CDR1 is MNHEY, CDR2 SMNVEV (reference sequence). CDR3 loop: CASRPRVASSGANVLTF. The DNA of the CDR3 is TGTGCCAGCAGGCCCCGGGTTGCGAGCTCTGGGGCCAACGTCCTGACTTTC.